One sample yielded the 15 T cell receptor beta chains listed below, sequenced in a study of T cells after yellow fever vaccination. TCRdb reprocessed the 5' RACE reads with MiXCR, giving one entry per CDR3 protein. The profile shows about 320,000 distinct CDR3 sequences, 3.5% to 5% of them singletons. Source: PBMCs, taken 15 days after the yellow fever booster vaccination. The receptors originated from a man in his late teens or twenties who received the YFV17D yellow fever vaccine.

The chain links TRBV20-1 to TRBJ1-2; 7 nucleotides line up with TRBD1. The CDR3 spans 13 residues. Germline V gives CDR1 DFQATT, CDR2 SNEGSKA (reference sequence). The J segment lost 4 bases and the V segment lost 5 bases, leaving 7 bases of the junction unmatched. In nucleotides, the CDR3 is TGCAGTGCTGCGTCCGGGACAGCCTATGGCTACACCTTC. Translated, it gives CSAASGTAYGYTF.

The table lists this clonotype with many counts. The V gene is TRBV20-1, the J gene TRBJ2-1; TRBD2 matches at 10 bases. The germline gives CDR1 DFQATT, CDR2 SNEGSKA (reference sequence). Trimming cost V 5 bases and J 5 bases; bases outside gene matches: 6. This CDR3 has 14 residues. In DNA, the CDR3 is TGCAGTGCTTTAGCGGGGGGACCTAACAATGAGCAGTTCTTC. Its translation: CSALAGGPNNEQFF.

The rearrangement links TRBV6-2 or TRBV6-3 to TRBJ1-2; 7 positions agree with TRBD1. CDR3 size: 15 residues. The trim removed 6 bases at V and 4 bases at J, leaving 11 bases unmatched. CDR1 is MNHEY and CDR2 is SVGEGT in the germline V gene. The DNA of the CDR3 is TGTGCCAGCAGCTTGACTAAAGGGACAGCCTATGGCTACACCTTC. Amino acid sequence: CASSLTKGTAYGYTF.

This clonotype was seen many times. The chain is built from TRBV2 and TRBJ1-1; a weak D match, TRBD1 (5 bases). The CDR3 spans 14 residues. V shed 6 bases and J shed 11 bases, with 22 bases lying between them. Per the germline V gene, CDR1 is SNHLY and CDR2 is FYNNEI. This CDR3 reads CASRERESQGSAFF. DNA for the CDR3: TGTGCCAGCAGGGAACGGGAATCTCAGGGTTCTGCTTTCTTT.

This clonotype has a count of ten or more. The rearrangement joins TRBV20-1 to TRBJ2-1, with D perhaps TRBD2 (6 bases). With 1 base removed from V and 3 bases from J, the gap between germline ends came to 10 bases. CDR3 length: 14 amino acids. Germline lookup yields CDR1 DFQATT and CDR2 SNEGSKA (reference sequence). Here the CDR3 reads CSARGRGIYNEQFF. CDR3 coding DNA: TGCAGTGCTAGAGGTCGGGGGATCTACAATGAGCAGTTCTTC.

In this sample, this clonotype turned up a few times. The rearrangement links TRBV6-5 to TRBJ1-2; D possibly corresponds to TRBD1 (5 bases). Germline V CDR1 and CDR2: MNHEY, SVGAGI. The ends were cut back, 0 bases at V and 3 bases at J, with 11 bases in the middle. CDR3 length: 15 residues. DNA for the CDR3: TGTGCCAGCAGTTACTCCCGGGGGGGGTACTATGGCTACACCTTC. This translates into CASSYSRGGYYGYTF.

V is TRBV4-1 and J is TRBJ2-6; 11 nucleotides match TRBD1. The CDR3 length is 20 residues. CDR1 and CDR2 (germline): MGHRA, YSYEKL. The J segment lost 4 bases and the V segment lost 3 bases, leaving 14 bases of the junction unmatched. CDR3 coding DNA: TGCGCCAGCAGCCATTTGGGGGTCGGACAGGGGGCGACCGGGGCCAACGTCCTGACTTTC. It translates to CASSHLGVGQGATGANVLTF.

This clonotype turned up a few times. This rearrangement joins TRBV9 to TRBJ1-2; D gene ambiguous. The germline CDR1 and CDR2 sequences are SGDLS and YYNGEE. The CDR3 runs to 12 residues. V was cut by 2 bases and J by 3 bases, with 5 bases left in between. The CDR3 reads CASSVADYGYTF. CDR3 nucleotides: TGTGCCAGCAGCGTGGCGGACTATGGCTACACCTTC.

The table lists this clonotype with a few counts. The J gene is TRBJ2-1, the V gene TRBV15; 15 bases align to TRBD2. Germline V CDR1 and CDR2: LNHNV, YYDKDF (reference sequence). This CDR3 spans 20 amino acids. J gave up 13 bases and V 1 base, and 20 bases lay outside the gene matches. CDR3 sequence (DNA): TGTGCCACCAGCAGAGTCATCGGGGGAGGACTAGCGGGGGGGCACCCAGTTCAGTTCTTC. It encodes CATSRVIGGGLAGGHPVQFF. Supplemented by reference TRBV15 and TRBJ2-1, the full variable domain reads DAMVIQNPRYQVTQFGKPVTLSCSQTLNHNVMYWYQQKSSQAPKLLFHYYDKDFNNEADTPDNFQSRRPNTSFCFLDIRSPGLGDTAMYLCATSRVIGGGLAGGHPVQFFGPGTRLTVL.

This clonotype was counted at least ten times. This chain uses TRBV4-3 with TRBJ2-7; D is uncertain. Germline V gene lookup returns CDR1 LGHNA and CDR2 YSLEER. V shed 0 bases and J shed 0 bases, with 9 bases lying between them. This CDR3 is 15 amino acids long. CDR3 region: CASSQDAASSYEQYV. In nucleotides, the CDR3 is TGCGCCAGCAGCCAAGATGCGGCCAGCTCCTACGAGCAGTACGTC.

This clonotype was recorded a few times. This chain links TRBV6-2 or TRBV6-3 with TRBJ2-7; D might be TRBD1 (6 bases). V shed 5 bases and J shed 4 bases, with 9 bases lying between them. The CDR3 totals 12 residues. Germline V CDR1 and CDR2: MNHEY, SVGEGT. CDR3 coding DNA: TGTGCCAGCAGTCGACAGGTATACGAGCAGTACTTC. Translation: CASSRQVYEQYF.

For this clonotype: One end of the junction varies from germline; a read error may be responsible. The chain combines TRBV30 with TRBJ2-2; unclear D gene. The CDR3 totals 14 residues. Germline V gene lookup returns CDR1 GTSNPN and CDR2 SVGIG (reference sequence). CDR3 amino acids: CAWIWGPNTGELFF. In nucleotides, the CDR3 is TGTGCCTGGATTTGGGGTCCTAACACGGGGGAGCTGTTTTTT.

There are many counts of this clonotype. The CDR3 spells CASSITGTANEKLFF. The DNA for the CDR3 is TGTGCCAGCAGCATTACGGGGACAGCTAATGAAAAACTGTTTTTT. The rearrangement uses TRBV7-9 and TRBJ1-4; the match to TRBD1 covers 7 bases. The germline gives CDR1 SEHNR, CDR2 FQNEAQ (reference sequence). The junction had 6 bases not matched to a gene; V was cut back by 5 bases and J by 3 bases. This CDR3 is 15 amino acids long. The entire variable domain, with the rest obtained from reference TRBV7-9 and TRBJ1-4, is as follows: DTGVSQNPRHKITKRGQNVTFRCDPISEHNRLYWYRQTLGQGPEFLTYFQNEAQLEKSRLLSDRFSAERPKGSFSTLEIQRTEQGDSAMYLCASSITGTANEKLFFGSGTQLSVL.

The gene calls are TRBV6-5 and TRBJ1-5, with TRBD1 identical over 9 bases. Trimming at V came to 5 bases and at J to 5 bases, leaving 13 bases not matched to a gene. This CDR3 is built from 17 residues. Germline V gives CDR1 MNHEY, CDR2 SVGAGI. The CDR3 bases are TGTGCCAGCAGTCTTCACGCGACAGGGGGGGTGGATCAGCCCCAGCATTTT. Amino acid sequence: CASSLHATGGVDQPQHF.

The table lists this clonotype with a few counts. The chain links TRBV10-3 to TRBJ2-2; the D gene is possibly TRBD1 (5 bases). V lost 6 bases to trimming and J lost 0 bases, with 8 bases between them. The CDR3 spans 14 residues. From germline, CDR1 is ENHRY and CDR2 SYGVKD. DNA of the CDR3: TGTGCCATCAGCGGACAAGCGAACACCGGGGAGCTGTTTTTT. This gives the protein CAISGQANTGELFF.